The T cell receptor (beta chain) under discussion was sequenced for a study of spatial heterogeneity in lung cancer. Study background: Each time, sequencing found more beta-chain sequences than alpha-chain sequences.

Unique molecular identifiers, one per molecule, were present on every TCR cDNA molecule. TCRdb re-analysed the 5' RACE reads in MiXCR, keeping a single row per CDR3 protein. The sample holds some 1,900 distinct CDR3 sequences, about an eighth seen once. This clonotype is deemed medium-sized. Described time point: sample taken at primary tumor resection. TCRs were sequenced from unsorted whole RNA of tumor, nontumor lung or PBMC. CDR3 length equals 14 residues. In germline, CDR1 is MNHEY, CDR2 SVGEGT. J lost 5 bases, V lost 6 bases, and 8 bases had no gene match. This sequence originates from a male donor with early-stage non-small cell lung cancer. The specimen was normal lung tissue next to the tumor, collected at surgery. This chain uses TRBV6-2 or TRBV6-3 with TRBJ2-5, with TRBD1 matching over 8 bases. In DNA, the CDR3 is TGTGCCAGCAGCGTCGTCGACAGGGGTGAGACCCAGTACTTC. Its protein is CASSVVDRGETQYF.